Presented here are 20 T cell receptor beta chains from one specimen sequenced in a study of early T cells in non-severe SARS-CoV-2 infection (dated by TCRdb to about 2021). Receptor amplification or capture employed 5' RACE. Reads for this sample came from a NextSeq 500. TCRdb itself trimmed the public reads at Q25 with fastp, ran MiXCR and retained productive beta chains. When rows share a CDR3 protein, they turn into one entry using the most common DNA and genes. Present in this sample are approximately 48,000 distinct CDR3 sequences, about a tenth of which were seen just once. The ten largest clonotypes hold about 15% of the sample. Sequencing was done on a sample of whole blood. These receptors all come from an adult who was a healthcare worker with PCR-confirmed SARS-CoV-2 infection or an uninfected control (not recorded which).

The genes are TRBV5-4 and TRBJ2-7, with 9 positions matching TRBD1. The CDR3 extends over 15 amino acids. Losses at the gene ends were 5 bases for V and 1 base for J; bases not matched to a gene: 7. Germline loops: CDR1 SGHNT, CDR2 YYREEE (reference sequence). CDR3 DNA: TGTGCCAGCAGTTACCCGACAGGGGGATCCTACGAGCAGTACTTC. The encoded protein is CASSYPTGGSYEQYF.

CDR3 DNA: TGTGCCAGCAGTTACGGGACTAGCGGTTCTACCTACGAGCAGTACTTC. Its protein is CASSYGTSGSTYEQYF. This chain connects TRBV6-2 or TRBV6-3 to TRBJ2-7; 11 bases agree with TRBD2. This CDR3 has 16 residues. Germline V lookup: CDR1 MNHEY, CDR2 SVGEGT. V shed 2 bases, J shed 2 bases, and the junction held 5 bases outside the gene matches.

This clonotype was seen repeatedly, ten times or more. This chain links TRBV2 with TRBJ1-5; the D gene is possibly TRBD1 (5 bases). Deletions cut 7 bases from V and 6 bases from J, with 13 bases between. This CDR3 comprises 13 residues. Germline values: CDR1 SNHLY, CDR2 FYNNEI. CDR3 loop: CASMRGASQPQHF. In nucleotides, the CDR3 is TGTGCCAGCATGCGAGGGGCGAGTCAGCCCCAGCATTTT.

This clonotype was observed a handful of times. CDR3 in amino acids: CASSQSQTGVPYEQYF. The CDR3 DNA sequence: TGTGCCAGCAGCCAAAGTCAGACAGGGGTCCCCTACGAGCAGTACTTC. The V and J genes are TRBV7-8 and TRBJ2-7; 8 bases match TRBD1. Losses at the gene ends were 5 bases for V and 2 bases for J; bases not matched to a gene: 11. CDR1 and CDR2 (germline): SGHVS, FQNEAQ. This CDR3 is built from 16 residues.

The chain employs TRBV7-6 and TRBJ2-3; a possible D gene is TRBD2 (6 bases). CDR3 length: 15 amino acids. Trimming pared 2 bases from V and 1 base from J, leaving 10 bases between. Germline-derived CDR1 and CDR2 are SGHVS and FNYEAQ. CDR3 residues: CASSLKASGTDTQYF. Here the CDR3 DNA reads TGTGCCAGCAGCTTAAAAGCTAGCGGCACAGATACGCAGTATTTT.

The J gene is TRBJ2-1, the V gene TRBV6-2 or TRBV6-3; tentative D call: TRBD2 (6 bases). Trimming removed 0 bases from V and 12 bases from J, with 9 bases in between. Germline lookup yields CDR1 MNHEY and CDR2 SVGEGT. The CDR3 spans 12 residues. As DNA, the CDR3 is TGTGCCAGCAGTTACTCTCAGGGAGGGCAGTTCTTC. Amino acid sequence: CASSYSQGGQFF.

This clonotype was picked up many times. This chain uses TRBV7-2 with TRBJ1-1; D remains ambiguous. CDR1 and CDR2 (germline): SGHTA, FQGNSA. Trimming removed 1 base at V and 1 base at J, with 4 bases between. The CDR3 has 13 amino acids. Here the CDR3 reads CASSLGQNTEAFF. CDR3 DNA sequence: TGTGCCAGCAGCTTAGGACAGAACACTGAAGCTTTCTTT. The whole variable domain, filled in from reference TRBV7-2 and TRBJ1-1, reads GAGVSQSPSNKVTEKGKDVELRCDPISGHTALYWYRQSLGQGLEFLIYFQGNSAPDKSGLPSDRFSAERTGGSVSTLTIQRTQQEDSAVYLCASSLGQNTEAFFGQGTRLTVV.

This clonotype was seen at least ten times. In DNA, the CDR3 is TGCAGCGTTGGTCCCCGCAGGGGGAACACCGGGGAGCTGTTTTTT. This translates into CSVGPRRGNTGELFF. The chain has TRBV29-1 and TRBJ2-2, with D possibly TRBD1 on 6 matching bases. CDR1 and CDR2 (germline): SQVTM, ANQGSEA. With 4 bases removed from V and 1 base from J, the gap between germline ends came to 13 bases. The CDR3 runs 15 residues.

In its sample, this clonotype was seen many times. The rearrangement links TRBV27 to TRBJ2-7, with TRBD1 identical over 11 bases. Germline-derived CDR1 and CDR2 are MNHEY and SMNVEV (reference sequence). After removal of 3 bases from V and 8 bases from J, the junction contained 9 bases not matched to a gene. CDR3 length: 15 amino acids. Written as DNA, the CDR3 is TGTGCCAGCAGTTTGCCCGGGACAGGGGGTTGGAAGCAGTACTTC. It encodes CASSLPGTGGWKQYF.

This clonotype was detected a few times. The chain links TRBV20-1 to TRBJ2-1; the match to TRBD2 covers 9 bases. CDR1 and CDR2 from the germline V gene are DFQATT and SNEGSKA (reference sequence). The CDR3 contains 13 residues. Trimming cost V 6 bases and J 7 bases; bases outside gene matches: 7. CDR3 in DNA: TGCAGTGCCCAAGGACTAGCGACAAATGAGCAGTTCTTC. It translates to CSAQGLATNEQFF.

The V call is TRBV28, the J call TRBJ2-3; D uncertain. The length of the CDR3 is 13 residues. The ends were cut back, 5 bases at V and 0 bases at J, with 6 bases in the middle. CDR1 is MDHEN, CDR2 SYDVKM, per germline. The CDR3 nucleotides are TGTGCCAGCAGTCCATATAGCACAGATACGCAGTATTTT. Its translation: CASSPYSTDTQYF.

This clonotype has a count of ten or more. This rearrangement joins TRBV12-3 or TRBV12-4 to TRBJ1-6; TRBD1 agrees at 7 bases. The length of the CDR3 is 14 residues. Trimming at V came to 6 bases and at J to 5 bases, leaving 4 bases not matched to a gene. Here the CDR3 reads CASRTGTNNSPLHF. Written as DNA, the CDR3 is TGTGCCAGCAGGACAGGGACAAATAATTCACCCCTCCACTTT.

The genes are TRBV20-1 and TRBJ2-4, with a weak D call TRBD2 (5 bases). Germline CDR1 is DFQATT and CDR2 is SNEGSKA (reference sequence). Trimming cost V 0 bases and J 0 bases, with 9 bases left between them. The CDR3 spans 15 residues. The CDR3 spells CSARDGRGAKNIQYF. The DNA for the CDR3 is TGCAGTGCTAGAGATGGCCGGGGAGCCAAAAACATTCAGTACTTC.

This clonotype was found a few times. The chain is built from TRBV28 and TRBJ1-1; D not certain. Germline CDR1 is MDHEN and CDR2 is SYDVKM. The CDR3 length is 12 residues. V was trimmed by 7 bases and J by 1 base, leaving 7 bases between them. CDR3: CASISGNTEAFF. In DNA, the CDR3 is TGTGCCAGCATCTCAGGGAACACTGAAGCTTTCTTT.

This clonotype was observed a handful of times. The chain recombines TRBV28 with TRBJ2-7, with 11 bases aligning to TRBD2. The CDR3 is 15 residues long. Per the germline V gene, CDR1 is MDHEN and CDR2 is SYDVKM. The J segment lost 7 bases and the V segment lost 5 bases, leaving 10 bases of the junction unmatched. The CDR3 protein is CASSVMTSGTGEQYF. CDR3 DNA sequence: TGTGCCAGCAGTGTGATGACTAGCGGGACCGGGGAGCAGTACTTC. The entire variable domain, with the rest obtained from reference TRBV28 and TRBJ2-7, is as follows: DVKVTQSSRYLVKRTGEKVFLECVQDMDHENMFWYRQDPGLGLRLIYFSYDVKMKEKGDIPEGYSVSREKKERFSLILESASTNQTSMYLCASSVMTSGTGEQYFGPGTRLTVT.

This chain joins TRBV5-1 and TRBJ2-3; 7 bases map to TRBD2. J gave up 3 bases and V 4 bases, and 5 bases lay outside the gene matches. The CDR3 runs 14 residues. The germline V gene has CDR1 SGHRS and CDR2 YFSETQ. As DNA, the CDR3 is TGCGCCAGCAGCCACGGGAGGTCGACAGATACGCAGTATTTT. Translated, it gives CASSHGRSTDTQYF. Supplemented by reference TRBV5-1 and TRBJ2-3, the full variable domain reads KAGVTQTPRYLIKTRGQQVTLSCSPISGHRSVSWYQQTPGQGLQFLFEYFSETQRNKGNFPGRFSGRQFSNSRSEMNVSTLELGDSALYLCASSHGRSTDTQYFGPGTRLTVL.

The chain is built from TRBV6-2 or TRBV6-3 and TRBJ2-4; the match to TRBD2 covers 9 bases. The germline V gene encodes CDR1 MNHEY and CDR2 SVGEGT. This CDR3 region has 17 residues. With V trimmed by 2 bases and J by 7 bases, 12 bases remained unmatched. DNA for the CDR3: TGTGCCAGCAGTTACCCAACTCTAGCGGGAAGACGGAACATTCAGTACTTC. Its protein product is CASSYPTLAGRRNIQYF.

Many counts were recorded for this clonotype. The chain joins TRBV7-2 to TRBJ2-1, with 7 bases fitting TRBD2. Germline V gene data show CDR1 as SGHTA and CDR2 as FQGNSA. The CDR3 length is 12 residues. Trimming at V came to 5 bases and at J to 10 bases, leaving 5 bases not matched to a gene. Here the CDR3 DNA reads TGTGCCAGCAGCCCCCGGGGAGGGGAGCAGTTCTTC. Its translation is CASSPRGGEQFF.

In its sample, this clonotype was seen a few times. The gene calls are TRBV27 and TRBJ2-3; TRBD1 might be the D (6 bases). V was cut by 5 bases and J by 5 bases, with 11 bases left in between. The CDR3 totals 13 residues. CDR1 is MNHEY, CDR2 SMNVEV, per germline (reference sequence). CDR3 DNA: TGTGCCAGCAGTGGGATAGGGGGAGATACGCAGTATTTT. Translating it yields CASSGIGGDTQYF.

In this sample, this clonotype turned up many times. V and J are TRBV2 and TRBJ1-1; the D gene is possibly TRBD1 (6 bases). The germline CDR1 and CDR2 sequences are SNHLY and FYNNEI. With 4 bases removed from V and 3 bases from J, the gap between germline ends came to 9 bases. The CDR3 sequence is 13 residues long. As DNA, the CDR3 is TGTGCCAGCAGTGCGGCAGGGGACACTGAAGCTTTCTTT. It yields the protein CASSAAGDTEAFF.